These T cell receptor beta chains were read from a single sample in a study of CD8 T cells in ankylosing spondylitis. TCRdb re-analysed the 5' RACE reads in MiXCR, keeping a single row per CDR3 protein. This repertoire shows approximately 400,000 distinct CDR3 sequences, more than 15% found once; its top ten account for 0.95% to 1.1%. The sample was blood, either unsorted or a sorted T cell fraction (not recorded which). All receptors come from a male donor with ankylosing spondylitis. The CDR3 runs from the conserved cysteine through the conserved F or W. Fields, in order: D gene, clone size, V gene, J gene, CDR3 protein, CDR3 DNA. A D gene is named only where the DNA matches it firmly. Rows may omit the clone size; those that give it use once, few, many or a size class.

TRBD2	-	TRBV3-1	TRBJ2-1	CASTLAGTYNEQFF	TGTGCCAGCACCCTAGCGGGAACCTACAATGAGCAGTTCTTC
-	-	TRBV2	TRBJ2-3	CASSEFSSRPDTQYF	TGTGCCAGCAGTGAGTTCTCTTCCCGGCCCGATACGCAGTATTTT
-	few	TRBV7-2	TRBJ2-7	CASSQGTAGNEQYF	TGTGCCAGCAGCCAAGGGACTGCCGGGAACGAGCAGTACTTC
TRBD1	few	TRBV28	TRBJ2-5	CASSAKTGVETQYF	TGTGCCAGCAGTGCCAAGACAGGGGTAGAGACCCAGTACTTC
TRBD1	few	TRBV7-2	TRBJ1-1	CASSTRTGLPEAFF	TGTGCCAGCAGCACGAGGACAGGGCTGCCTGAAGCTTTCTTT
TRBD1	few	TRBV4-2	TRBJ1-1	CASSPLPGQGAARISTEAFF	TGTGCCAGCAGCCCCCTCCCGGGACAGGGGGCGGCGAGGATTTCCACTGAAGCTTTCTTT
-	-	TRBV15	TRBJ2-7	CATSRDVAGYEQYF	TGTGCCACCAGCAGAGATGTAGCAGGCTACGAGCAGTACTTC
-	-	TRBV6-5	TRBJ1-1	CASSYSTGKTEAFF	TGTGCCAGCAGTTACTCGACAGGAAAGACTGAAGCTTTCTTT
TRBD2	many	TRBV20-1	TRBJ2-7	CSAPSTGLAGGPYEQYF	TGCAGTGCCCCGAGTACGGGACTAGCGGGAGGGCCTTACGAGCAGTACTTC
-	few	TRBV18	TRBJ1-3	CASSPPSESGNTIYF	TGTGCCAGCTCACCACCTTCAGAATCTGGAAACACCATATATTTT
TRBD2	few	TRBV5-1	TRBJ2-4	CASSPIAGEDIQYF	TGCGCCAGCAGCCCCATAGCGGGGGAGGACATTCAGTACTTC
-	few	TRBV12-3/TRBV12-4	TRBJ2-6	CASSSLPGQKRLSGANVLTF	TGTGCCAGCAGTTCGCTACCGGGACAAAAAAGACTCTCTGGGGCCAACGTCCTGACTTTC
-	few	TRBV4-1	TRBJ1-4	CASSQEGNWVNEKLFF	TGCGCCAGCAGCCAAGAAGGTAACTGGGTGAATGAAAAACTGTTTTTT
-	many	TRBV29-1	TRBJ1-1	CSVGRGDTEAFF	TGCAGCGTAGGGAGGGGTGATACTGAAGCTTTCTTT
-	many	TRBV11-2	TRBJ1-5	CASSLFRASYSNQPQHF	TGTGCCAGCAGCTTATTTAGGGCCTCTTATAGCAATCAGCCCCAGCATTTT
-	few	TRBV4-1	TRBJ1-3	CASSRFLDSGNTIYF	TGCGCCAGCAGCCGGTTCTTGGACTCTGGAAACACCATATATTTT
-	few	TRBV20-1	TRBJ2-3	CSARRTSTDTQYF	TGCAGTGCTAGGAGGACTAGCACAGATACGCAGTATTTT
TRBD1	-	TRBV9	TRBJ1-1	CASSVEAGGTAFF	TGTGCCAGCAGCGTAGAGGCAGGGGGTACAGCTTTCTTT
-	-	TRBV5-5	TRBJ2-5	CASSSLGAVQETQYF	TGTGCCAGCAGCTCCCTCGGGGCCGTCCAAGAGACCCAGTACTTC
TRBD2	-	TRBV6-5	TRBJ2-3	CASSYRGSGDTQYF	TGTGCCAGCAGTTACCGCGGGAGTGGAGATACGCAGTATTTT
TRBD2	-	TRBV20-1	TRBJ2-2	CSAWALAGEYTGELFF	TGCAGTGCTTGGGCGCTAGCGGGAGAATATACCGGGGAGCTGTTTTTT
TRBD1	few	TRBV5-1	TRBJ2-1	CASSLAPTGARVLPTNEQFF	TGCGCCAGCAGCTTGGCCCCGACAGGGGCAAGAGTTCTACCCACAAATGAGCAGTTCTTC
-	once	TRBV5-1	TRBJ2-2	CASSISDEPTGELFF	TGCGCCAGCAGCATCTCCGACGAGCCGACCGGGGAGCTGTTTTTT